The 24 T cell receptor beta chains below come from one sample, sequenced in a study of shared clonotypes between healthy human individuals. Measured with immunoSEQ multiplex PCR; TCRdb has only the in-frame clones, and not every one. This table has around 690,000 clones, about nine tenths appearing once. Sequenced material: memory CD8+ T cells from PBMCs. The subset: CD45RO+ cells pooled with CCR7-negative TemRA cells. All receptors derive from a man in his late teens or twenties in good health. Some clones in this sample may be carry-over from other donors' samples.

The chain carries TRBV13 and TRBJ2-7; a possible D gene is TRBD1 (6 bases). The germline V and J ends were trimmed by 1 base and 6 bases, with 13 bases remaining between them. Per germline, CDR1 PRHDT and CDR2 FYEKMQ (reference sequence). The CDR3 has 14 amino acids. The CDR3 region has the DNA TGTGCCAGCAGCTTAGCTCTACACAGGGTCGAGCAGTACTTC. Its protein is CASSLALHRVEQYF.

The chain combines TRBV6-1 with TRBJ2-3; D is unclear. Germline CDR1 is MNHNS and CDR2 is SASEGT. Between the trimmed V and J ends, which lost 0 bases and 0 bases, there was a span of 7 bases. This CDR3 has 15 residues. In DNA form, the CDR3 reads TGTGCCAGCAGTGAAGCGGTTGGGAGCACAGATACGCAGTATTTT. Translating it yields CASSEAVGSTDTQYF.

This clone is a singleton in its sample. CDR3 in DNA: TGTGCCAGCAGCCTGGGACTAGTCTACGAGCAGTACTTC. It codes for CASSLGLVYEQYF. The genes are TRBV28 and TRBJ2-7, with 8 positions matching TRBD2. The CDR3 is 13 residues long. Looked up from germline, CDR1 is MDHEN and CDR2 is SYDVKM. The junction had 4 bases not matched to a gene; V was cut back by 6 bases and J by 3 bases.

CDR3 coding DNA: TGTGCCAGCAGTTTAGGGTTCCGACAGGGCCTCAATCAGCCCCAGCATTTT. Its protein is CASSLGFRQGLNQPQHF. The chain joins TRBV28 to TRBJ1-5; 7 bases align to TRBD1. The J segment lost 3 bases and the V segment lost 2 bases, leaving 10 bases of the junction unmatched. This CDR3 spans 17 amino acids. Germline V CDR1 and CDR2: MDHEN, SYDVKM.

This sequence joins TRBV2 and TRBJ2-4; D may be TRBD2 (6 bases). The CDR3 loop spans 16 amino acids. V was clipped by 4 bases and J by 2 bases, with 15 bases between them. The V gene's germline CDR1 is SNHLY and CDR2 FYNNEI. The CDR3: CASSGSLGDSKNIQYF. The CDR3 DNA follows: TGTGCCAGCAGTGGAAGTTTGGGGGACTCCAAAAACATTCAGTACTTC.

The V call is TRBV15, the J call TRBJ2-2, with D perhaps TRBD2 (5 bases). Germline lookup yields CDR1 LNHNV and CDR2 YYDKDF (reference sequence). The CDR3 consists of 15 residues. With 6 bases removed from V and 1 base from J, the gap between germline ends came to 12 bases. Written as DNA, the CDR3 is TGTGCCACCAGTCGAGGGCGCATGAACACCGGGGAGCTGTTTTTT. Amino acids: CATSRGRMNTGELFF. The variable domain in full, completed from reference TRBV15 and TRBJ2-2, reads DAMVIQNPRYQVTQFGKPVTLSCSQTLNHNVMYWYQQKSSQAPKLLFHYYDKDFNNEADTPDNFQSRRPNTSFCFLDIRSPGLGDTAMYLCATSRGRMNTGELFFGEGSRLTVL.

The J gene is TRBJ2-3, the V gene TRBV7-9; unclear D gene. CDR1 is SEHNR and CDR2 is FQNEAQ in the germline V gene (reference sequence). V lost 7 bases and J lost 1, with 12 bases in between. The CDR3 has 14 amino acids. DNA of the CDR3: TGTGCCAGCACTGAAGGTGCGGGCACAGATACGCAGTATTTT. This translates into CASTEGAGTDTQYF.

V usage is TRBV4-3 and J usage is TRBJ2-7; 9 nucleotides align to TRBD2. Losses at the gene ends were 0 bases for V and 3 bases for J; bases not matched to a gene: 9. The germline gives CDR1 LGHNA, CDR2 YSLEER. The CDR3 contains 17 residues. The CDR3 region has the DNA TGCGCCAGCAGCCAAGATATGGGTAGCGGGAGTTTCTACGAGCAGTACTTC. Translated, it gives CASSQDMGSGSFYEQYF.

The CDR3 DNA reads TGTGCCAGCAGCTTGGGGACTAGCGCTTATACCGAGACCCAGTACTTC. Amino acid sequence: CASSLGTSAYTETQYF. This chain connects TRBV11-2 to TRBJ2-5; 10 nucleotides agree with TRBD2. The CDR3 length is 16 residues. Germline CDR1 is SGHAT and CDR2 is FQNNGV. Unmatched junction bases numbered 9, after V lost 3 bases and J lost 5 bases.

This chain connects TRBV28 to TRBJ1-1, with D perhaps TRBD1 (6 bases). There are 14 residues in the CDR3. Per germline, CDR1 MDHEN and CDR2 SYDVKM. V was pared by 2 bases and J by 4 bases, with 11 bases between. The CDR3 protein is CASSLEGEVTEAFF. The DNA for the CDR3 is TGTGCCAGCAGTTTAGAGGGGGAGGTCACTGAAGCTTTCTTT.

The chain links TRBV9 to TRBJ2-3; 14 bases align to TRBD2. Germline V gives CDR1 SGDLS, CDR2 YYNGEE. This CDR3 has 18 amino acids. V lost 0 bases to trimming and J lost 2 bases; unmatched junction nucleotides: 5. CDR3 nucleotides: TGTGCCAGCAGCGTAGTCCCGACTAGCGGGAGGGCCACAGATACGCAGTATTTT. Translated: CASSVVPTSGRATDTQYF.

The rearrangement joins TRBV7-8 to TRBJ2-5; D is possibly TRBD2 (6 bases). Germline V lookup: CDR1 SGHVS, CDR2 FQNEAQ. This CDR3 is built from 18 residues. V gave up 5 bases and J gave up 0 bases, with 22 bases separating them. The CDR3 DNA is TGTGCCAGCAGCCCCTTCCAACTGGCGGGAACGTACCAAGAGACCCAGTACTTC. Its protein product is CASSPFQLAGTYQETQYF.

The rearrangement uses TRBV9 and TRBJ1-3; TRBD1 might be the D (5 bases). Trimming cost V 4 bases and J 0 bases, with 17 bases left between them. This CDR3 comprises 17 residues. Per the germline V gene, CDR1 is SGDLS and CDR2 is YYNGEE. This CDR3 is CASSPRWGENSGNTIYF. The CDR3 DNA follows: TGTGCCAGCAGCCCACGATGGGGGGAAAACTCTGGAAACACCATATATTTT.

This chain links TRBV7-8 with TRBJ2-2, with D possibly TRBD1 on 5 matching bases. CDR1 is SGHVS, CDR2 FQNEAQ, per germline. Between the trimmed V and J ends, which lost 5 bases and 7 bases, there was a span of 20 bases. The CDR3 length is 16 residues. The CDR3 loop is CASSPRQGDRGGELFF. The CDR3 nucleotides read TGTGCCAGCAGCCCTCGCCAAGGGGATAGGGGCGGGGAGCTGTTTTTT.

The chain uses TRBV7-9 and TRBJ2-7, with 11 bases lining up with TRBD2. Germline loops: CDR1 SEHNR, CDR2 FQNEAQ (reference sequence). The CDR3 extends over 16 amino acids. Losses at the gene ends were 5 bases for V and 1 base for J; bases not matched to a gene: 7. CDR3 region: CASSHTSGSRSYEQYF. CDR3 nucleotide sequence: TGTGCCAGCAGCCATACTAGCGGGAGTAGGTCCTACGAGCAGTACTTC.

V and J are TRBV6-5 and TRBJ2-1; the D gene is possibly TRBD2 (6 bases). The V and J ends lost 1 base and 4 bases respectively, with 11 bases between them. Germline V gene sequence: CDR1 MNHEY, CDR2 SVGAGI. The CDR3 is 15 amino acids. The CDR3 region has the DNA TGTGCCAGCAGTTACTATAGCGGAGGATACAATGAGCAGTTCTTC. Translation gives CASSYYSGGYNEQFF.

The V gene is TRBV27, the J gene TRBJ2-7, with D unresolved. CDR1 and CDR2 from the germline V gene are MNHEY and SMNVEV (reference sequence). With 2 bases removed from V and 5 bases from J, the gap between germline ends came to 16 bases. There are 15 residues in the CDR3. The CDR3 nucleotides are TGTGCCAGCAGTTTAGGGCAGCTAGTGATCCACGAGCAGTACTTC. Translated, it gives CASSLGQLVIHEQYF.

The CDR3 region has the DNA TGTGCCAGCAGCTCCAGGCGGGGGTACATCTATGGCTACACCTTC. This translates into CASSSRRGYIYGYTF. The chain couples TRBV11-2 to TRBJ1-2; a possible D gene is TRBD1 (5 bases). The CDR3 is 15 amino acids. The V end was cut by 4 bases, the J end by 4 bases, with 16 bases between. Germline-derived CDR1 and CDR2 are SGHAT and FQNNGV.

V is TRBV7-2 and J is TRBJ2-7, with TRBD1 as a possible D gene (5 bases). The CDR3 is 18 amino acids. Germline loops: CDR1 SGHTA, CDR2 FQGNSA. Trimming stripped 0 bases from V and 4 bases from J, with 22 bases between. CDR3 residues: CASSLAFLTDMVIYEQYF. The DNA for the CDR3 is TGTGCCAGCAGCTTAGCCTTTTTAACGGACATGGTAATTTACGAGCAGTACTTC.

The V call is TRBV4-3, the J call TRBJ2-5; tentative D call: TRBD2 (5 bases). Trimming took 3 bases from V and 0 from J, leaving 14 bases between them. Germline CDR1 LGHNA, CDR2 YSLEER. The length of the CDR3 is 16 residues. The CDR3 loop is CASSQEAATYQETQYF. The CDR3 nucleotides are TGCGCCAGCAGCCAGGAGGCAGCGACGTACCAAGAGACCCAGTACTTC.

This clone was seen once. The chain is built from TRBV7-9 and TRBJ2-7, with 8 bases fitting TRBD2. Germline trimming cut 5 bases from V and 4 bases from J; bases unmatched to any gene: 10. The CDR3 covers 15 residues. In germline, CDR1 is SEHNR, CDR2 FQNEAQ (reference sequence). The CDR3 DNA sequence: TGTGCCAGCAGCGACGGGCCCGGGAGGGGTTACGAGCAGTACTTC. Residues: CASSDGPGRGYEQYF. The full variable domain, in which reference TRBV7-9 and TRBJ2-7 provide the parts outside the CDR3, is DTGVSQNPRHKITKRGQNVTFRCDPISEHNRLYWYRQTLGQGPEFLTYFQNEAQLEKSRLLSDRFSAERPKGSFSTLEIQRTEQGDSAMYLCASSDGPGRGYEQYFGPGTRLTVT.

The chain couples TRBV29-1 to TRBJ2-3; 13 bases fit TRBD2. Germline CDR1 reads SQVTM; CDR2 reads ANQGSEA. V was clipped by 7 bases and J by 5 bases; unmatched bases: 15. The CDR3 contains 17 residues. The CDR3 is CSALGLAGVYGGDTQYF. CDR3 bases: TGCAGCGCCCTAGGACTAGCGGGAGTGTATGGCGGAGATACGCAGTATTTT.

The V and J genes are TRBV7-9 and TRBJ1-2, with D possibly TRBD1 on 5 matching bases. The CDR3 has 16 residues. The germline gives CDR1 SEHNR, CDR2 FQNEAQ (reference sequence). Trimming shortened V by 2 bases and J by 4 bases, and 17 bases separated the two germline ends. CDR3 amino acids: CASSLKVGGAGYGYTF. The CDR3 DNA reads TGTGCCAGCAGCTTAAAGGTGGGAGGGGCCGGCTATGGCTACACCTTC.

V is TRBV30 and J is TRBJ2-1, with D possibly matching TRBD2 (6 bases). The CDR3 spans 16 residues. CDR1 is GTSNPN and CDR2 is SVGIG in the germline V gene (reference sequence). V dropped 0 bases and J dropped 0 bases, with 12 bases sitting between them. CDR3 in DNA: TGTGCCTGGAGTGTACGTTTGGGGGGCTCCTACAATGAGCAGTTCTTC. Residues: CAWSVRLGGSYNEQFF.